This T cell receptor (beta chain) originates from a study of T cells after yellow fever vaccination. Study-level results: Most primary-vaccination clones reappeared after the booster (approximately 95% CD4, roughly 88% CD8).

CDR1 is SGHTA and CDR2 is FQGNSA in the germline V gene. The CDR3 length is 15 residues. The ends were cut back, 5 bases at V and 4 bases at J, with 17 bases in the middle. Using its own MiXCR run on the 5' RACE reads, TCRdb lists one record per CDR3 protein. Among approximately 240,000 distinct CDR3 sequences listed, more than 3.5% were seen once. Many counts were recorded for this clonotype. Its antigen is undetermined. The chain is built from TRBV7-2 and TRBJ1-1; weak D call: TRBD1 (5 bases). The sequence came from a man between 18 and 29 years old who received the YFV17D yellow fever vaccine. The starting material was PBMCs, obtained 15 days after the yellow fever booster vaccination. CDR3 nucleotides: TGTGCCAGCAGCACGGACGGGAAAGGGGTCACTGAAGCTTTCTTT. It translates to CASSTDGKGVTEAFF.